This T cell receptor (beta chain) stems from a study of T cell responses to AZD1222 COVID-19 vaccine. The CDR3 totals 13 residues. Germline V gene lookup returns CDR1 MDHEN and CDR2 SYDVKM. The ends were cut back, 3 bases at V and 8 bases at J, with 10 bases in the middle. The assay was immunoSEQ multiplex PCR, and TCRdb's table has in-frame clones only and misses some. The table lists about 130,000 clones, approximately 90% of them singletons. The origin of this receptor is an adult in good health. This rearrangement joins TRBV28 to TRBJ1-4; D unclear. The sample here was peripheral blood, taken on day 0 of AZD1222 vaccination. The DNA for the CDR3 is TGTGCCAGCAGTTTTAATGGAGAGGAAAAACTGTTTTTT. It is translated as CASSFNGEEKLFF.